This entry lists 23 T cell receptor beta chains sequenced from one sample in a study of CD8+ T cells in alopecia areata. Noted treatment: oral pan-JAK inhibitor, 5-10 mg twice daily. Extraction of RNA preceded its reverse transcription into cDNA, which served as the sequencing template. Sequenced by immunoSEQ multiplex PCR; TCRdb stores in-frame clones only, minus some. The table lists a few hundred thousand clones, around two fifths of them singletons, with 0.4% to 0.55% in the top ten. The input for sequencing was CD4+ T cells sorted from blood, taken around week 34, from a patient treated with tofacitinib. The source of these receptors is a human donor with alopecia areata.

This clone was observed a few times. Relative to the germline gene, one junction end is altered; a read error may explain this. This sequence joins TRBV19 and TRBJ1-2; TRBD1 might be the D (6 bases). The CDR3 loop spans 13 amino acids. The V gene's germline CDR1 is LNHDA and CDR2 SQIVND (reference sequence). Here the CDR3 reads CASSQKPGHLIAF. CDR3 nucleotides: TGTGCCAGTAGTCAAAAACCGGGACACCTTATCGCCTTC.

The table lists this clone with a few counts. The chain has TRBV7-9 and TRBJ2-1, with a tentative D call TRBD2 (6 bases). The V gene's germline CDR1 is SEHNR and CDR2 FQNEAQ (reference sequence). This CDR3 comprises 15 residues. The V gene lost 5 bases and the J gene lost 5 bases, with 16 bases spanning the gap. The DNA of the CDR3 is TGTGCCAGCAGCGGTAGGAGCGGGCCAGACAATGAGCAGTTCTTC. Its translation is CASSGRSGPDNEQFF.

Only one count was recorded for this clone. The DNA of the CDR3 is TGTGCCGCCAGCAGCGGGGAGGGGAGCTATGGCTACACCTTC. This gives the protein CAASSGEGSYGYTF. The chain couples TRBV25-1 to TRBJ1-2; TRBD1 might be the D (5 bases). The CDR3 has 14 amino acids. Deletions cut 11 bases from V and 4 bases from J, with 20 bases between. Germline-derived CDR1 and CDR2 are MGHDK and SYGVNS.

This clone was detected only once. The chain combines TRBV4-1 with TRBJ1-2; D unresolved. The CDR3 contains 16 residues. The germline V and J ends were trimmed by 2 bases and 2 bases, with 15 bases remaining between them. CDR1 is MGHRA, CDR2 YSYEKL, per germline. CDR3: CASSQTSGGPNYGYTF. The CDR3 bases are TGCGCCAGCAGCCAAACATCAGGAGGTCCGAACTATGGCTACACCTTC.

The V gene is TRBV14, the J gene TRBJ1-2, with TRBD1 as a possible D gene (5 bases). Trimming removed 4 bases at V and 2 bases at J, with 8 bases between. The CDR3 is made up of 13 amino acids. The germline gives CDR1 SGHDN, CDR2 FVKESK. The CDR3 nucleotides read TGTGCCAGCAGCCGGGGACGGAACTATGGCTACACCTTC. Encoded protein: CASSRGRNYGYTF.

The CDR3, as DNA: TGTGCCAGTAGTAGACAGTTGTCGGGCAATCAGCCCCAGCATTTT. It is translated as CASSRQLSGNQPQHF. The chain employs TRBV6-1 and TRBJ1-5, with D maybe TRBD1 (5 bases). Germline V gene data show CDR1 as MNHNS and CDR2 as SASEGT. Deletions cut 9 bases from V and 2 bases from J, with 17 bases between. The CDR3 length is 15 residues.

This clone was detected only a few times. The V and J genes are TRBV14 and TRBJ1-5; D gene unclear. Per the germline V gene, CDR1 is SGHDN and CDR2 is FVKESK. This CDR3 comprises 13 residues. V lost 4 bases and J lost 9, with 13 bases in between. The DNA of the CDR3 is TGTGCCAGCAGCCGGGGAGACATCAGGCCCCAGCATTTT. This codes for CASSRGDIRPQHF. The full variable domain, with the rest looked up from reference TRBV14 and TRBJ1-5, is EAGVTQFPSHSVIEKGQTVTLRCDPISGHDNLYWYRRVMGKEIKFLLHFVKESKQDESGMPNNRFLAERTGGTYSTLKVQPAELEDSGVYFCASSRGDIRPQHFGDGTRLSIL.

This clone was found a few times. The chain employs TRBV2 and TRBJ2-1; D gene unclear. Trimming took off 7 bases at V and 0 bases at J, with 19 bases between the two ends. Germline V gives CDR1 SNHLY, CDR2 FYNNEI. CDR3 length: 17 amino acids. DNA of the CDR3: TGTGCCAGCACGTGGCAAGGCGGTGCACCCTCCTACAATGAGCAGTTCTTC. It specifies CASTWQGGAPSYNEQFF.

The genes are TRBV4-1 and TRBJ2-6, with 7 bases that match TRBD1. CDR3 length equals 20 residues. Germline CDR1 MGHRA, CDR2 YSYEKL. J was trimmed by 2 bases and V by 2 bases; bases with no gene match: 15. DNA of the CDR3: TGCGCCAGCAGCCAACCCAGGGGGAGTAACTTCGGAGCTGGGGCCAACGTCCTGACTTTC. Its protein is CASSQPRGSNFGAGANVLTF.

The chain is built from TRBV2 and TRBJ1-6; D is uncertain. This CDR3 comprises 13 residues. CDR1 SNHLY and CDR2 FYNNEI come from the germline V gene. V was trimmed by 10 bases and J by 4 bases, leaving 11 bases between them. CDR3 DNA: TGTGCCAACCGGGGTCAGTATAATTCACCCCTCCACTTT. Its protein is CANRGQYNSPLHF. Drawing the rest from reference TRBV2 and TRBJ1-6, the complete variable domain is EPEVTQTPSHQVTQMGQEVILRCVPISNHLYFYWYRQILGQKVEFLVSFYNNEISEKSEIFDDQFSVERPDGSNFTLKIRSTKLEDSAMYFCANRGQYNSPLHFGNGTRLTVT.

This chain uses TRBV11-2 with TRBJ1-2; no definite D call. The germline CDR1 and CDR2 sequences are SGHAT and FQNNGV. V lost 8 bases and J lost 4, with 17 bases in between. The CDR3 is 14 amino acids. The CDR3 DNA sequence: TGTGCCAGCTCCTTAGGGCCAGCTATCTATGGCTACACCTTC. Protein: CASSLGPAIYGYTF.

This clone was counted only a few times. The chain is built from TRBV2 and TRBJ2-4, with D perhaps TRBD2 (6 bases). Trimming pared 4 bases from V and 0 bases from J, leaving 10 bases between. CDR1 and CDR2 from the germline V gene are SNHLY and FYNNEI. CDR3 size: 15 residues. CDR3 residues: CASSGPGRAKNIQYF. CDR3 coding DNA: TGTGCCAGCAGTGGGCCCGGGAGAGCCAAAAACATTCAGTACTTC. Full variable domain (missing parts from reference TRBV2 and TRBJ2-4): EPEVTQTPSHQVTQMGQEVILRCVPISNHLYFYWYRQILGQKVEFLVSFYNNEISEKSEIFDDQFSVERPDGSNFTLKIRSTKLEDSAMYFCASSGPGRAKNIQYFGAGTRLSVL.

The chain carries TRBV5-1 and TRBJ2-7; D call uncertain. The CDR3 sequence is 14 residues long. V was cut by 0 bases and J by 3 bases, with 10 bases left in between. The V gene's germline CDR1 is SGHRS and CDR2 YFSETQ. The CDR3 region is CASSLGISNYEQYF. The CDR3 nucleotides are TGCGCCAGCAGCTTGGGTATCAGCAACTACGAGCAGTACTTC.

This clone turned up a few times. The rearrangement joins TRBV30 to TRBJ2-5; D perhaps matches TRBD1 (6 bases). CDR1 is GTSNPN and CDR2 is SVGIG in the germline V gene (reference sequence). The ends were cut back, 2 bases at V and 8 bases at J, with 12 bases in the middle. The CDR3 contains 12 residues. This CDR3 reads CAWSSTGATQYF. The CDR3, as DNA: TGTGCCTGGAGTTCGACAGGAGCCACCCAGTACTTC.

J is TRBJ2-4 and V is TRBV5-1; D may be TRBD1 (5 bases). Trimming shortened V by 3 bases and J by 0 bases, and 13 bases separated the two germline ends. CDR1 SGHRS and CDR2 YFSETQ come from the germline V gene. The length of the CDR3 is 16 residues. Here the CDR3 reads CASSYTREGAKNIQYF. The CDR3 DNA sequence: TGCGCCAGCAGCTACACCAGGGAAGGAGCCAAAAACATTCAGTACTTC.

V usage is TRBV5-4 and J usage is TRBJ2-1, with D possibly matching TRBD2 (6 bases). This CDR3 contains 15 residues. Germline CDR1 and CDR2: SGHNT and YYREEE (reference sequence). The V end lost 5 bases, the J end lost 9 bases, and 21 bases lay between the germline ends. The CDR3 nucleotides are TGTGCCAGCAGTTTCGGGGGTACCGGGACGGGTGAGCAGTTCTTC. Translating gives CASSFGGTGTGEQFF.

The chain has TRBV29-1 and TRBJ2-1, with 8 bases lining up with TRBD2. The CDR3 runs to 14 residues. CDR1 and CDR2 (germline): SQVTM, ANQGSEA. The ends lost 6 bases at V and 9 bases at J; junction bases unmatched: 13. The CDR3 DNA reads TGCAGCGTGGAGTCCGGGGGGGCATCATTTGAGCAGTTCTTC. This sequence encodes CSVESGGASFEQFF.

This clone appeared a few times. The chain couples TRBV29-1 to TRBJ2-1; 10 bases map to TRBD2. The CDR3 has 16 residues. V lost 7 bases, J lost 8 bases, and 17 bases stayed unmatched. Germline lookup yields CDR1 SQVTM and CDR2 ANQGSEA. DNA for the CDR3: TGCAGCGCCCTACAGCGGGGGGGGCATGATTGGGATGAGCAGTTCTTC. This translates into CSALQRGGHDWDEQFF.

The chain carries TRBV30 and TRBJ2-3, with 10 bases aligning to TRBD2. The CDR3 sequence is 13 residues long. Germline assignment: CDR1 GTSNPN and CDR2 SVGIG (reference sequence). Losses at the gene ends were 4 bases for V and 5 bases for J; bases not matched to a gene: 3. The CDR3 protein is CAWTSGSKDTQYF. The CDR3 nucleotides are TGTGCCTGGACTAGCGGGAGTAAAGATACGCAGTATTTT.

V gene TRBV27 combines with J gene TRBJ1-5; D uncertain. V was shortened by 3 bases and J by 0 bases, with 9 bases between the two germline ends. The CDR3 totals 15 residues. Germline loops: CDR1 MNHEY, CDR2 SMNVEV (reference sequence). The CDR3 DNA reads TGTGCCAGCAGTTTCCTAGGGAATAGCAATCAGCCCCAGCATTTT. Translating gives CASSFLGNSNQPQHF.

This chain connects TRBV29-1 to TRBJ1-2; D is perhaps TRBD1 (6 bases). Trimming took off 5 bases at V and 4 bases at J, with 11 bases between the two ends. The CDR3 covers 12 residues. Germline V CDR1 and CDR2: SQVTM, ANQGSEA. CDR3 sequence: CSVLGQSYGYTF. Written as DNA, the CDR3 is TGCAGCGTTCTAGGACAGTCCTATGGCTACACCTTC.

CDR3 in DNA: TGTGCCAGCAGTGAATTTGCGGGGTCCGGGGAGCTGTTTTTT. Its translation is CASSEFAGSGELFF. J is TRBJ2-2 and V is TRBV25-1; perhaps TRBD2 as D (6 bases). CDR1 and CDR2 from the germline V gene are MGHDK and SYGVNS. V was cut by 1 base and J by 6 bases, with 9 bases left in between. The CDR3 has 14 residues.

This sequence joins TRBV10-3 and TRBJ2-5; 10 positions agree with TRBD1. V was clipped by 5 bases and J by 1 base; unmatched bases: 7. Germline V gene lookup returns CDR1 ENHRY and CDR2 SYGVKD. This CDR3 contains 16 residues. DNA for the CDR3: TGTGCCATCAGTAAGGGGGGGGACAGGGGCCAAGAGACCCAGTACTTC. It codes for CAISKGGDRGQETQYF.